This T cell receptor beta chain was observed in a study of response to subunit inactivated influenza vaccine. Findings and caveats of the study: Authors proposed each seasonal influenza vaccination draws in few new T cells.

This clonotype occurred a few times. What it binds is unknown. This CDR3 region has 14 residues. Trimming removed 3 bases at V and 1 base at J, with 9 bases between. From germline, CDR1 is SGHVS and CDR2 FQNEAQ. MiXCR, applied by TCRdb to the RT-PCR reads, yields one record per CDR3 protein. The table has about 610,000 distinct CDR3 sequences, 14% seen once. This receptor was identified in a man between 45 and 60 years old who received an inactivated influenza vaccine. The material sequenced was PBMCs from blood, taken 11 to 12 days after vaccination. V usage is TRBV7-8 and J usage is TRBJ1-1; D is possibly TRBD1 (5 bases). The CDR3 is CASSLTASNTEAFF. DNA for the CDR3: TGTGCCAGCAGCTTGACAGCTTCGAACACTGAAGCTTTCTTT.